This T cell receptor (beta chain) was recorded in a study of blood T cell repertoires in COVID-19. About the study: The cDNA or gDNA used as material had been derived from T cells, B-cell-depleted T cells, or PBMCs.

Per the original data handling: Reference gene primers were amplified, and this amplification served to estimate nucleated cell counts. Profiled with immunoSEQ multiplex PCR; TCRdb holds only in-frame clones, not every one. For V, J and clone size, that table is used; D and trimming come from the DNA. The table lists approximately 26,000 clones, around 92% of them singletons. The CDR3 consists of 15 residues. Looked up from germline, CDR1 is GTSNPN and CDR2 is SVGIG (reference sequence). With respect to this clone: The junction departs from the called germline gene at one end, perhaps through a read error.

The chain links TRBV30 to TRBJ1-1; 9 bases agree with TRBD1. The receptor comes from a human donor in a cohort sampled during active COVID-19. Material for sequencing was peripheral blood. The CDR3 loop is CAWSSNSGTGILRGF. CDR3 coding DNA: TGTGCCTGGAGTTCTAATTCCGGGACAGGGATCCTCCGGGGGTTT.